This T cell receptor (beta chain) was sequenced during a study of cytomegalovirus exposure and HLA in healthy donors. Study-level background: Earlier, 100 million or so unique TCR beta sequences were recovered from approximately 180 million T cells by an analysis. Early released data had 80 million or so unique TCRs, all coming from HLA-typed donors. Broader study findings: TCR beta sequences reportedly predicted most subjects' HLA-A and HLA-B alleles accurately.

PCR used 60 Vbeta primers and 13 Jbeta primers. Clones were read by immunoSEQ multiplex PCR, and TCRdb kept only the in-frame ones, dropping some. The sample shows approximately 180,000 clones, 81% of them seen only once. V trimming: 4 bases; J trimming: 6 bases; junction bases outside the gene matches: 11. Per the germline V gene, CDR1 is SGHAT and CDR2 is FQNNGV. The CDR3 covers 16 residues. Donors in the study were healthy people who gave bone marrow. For this clone: Its matching antigen is unknown.

This rearrangement joins TRBV11-2 to TRBJ1-2; the match to TRBD1 covers 10 bases. The source of this sequence is a woman between 18 and 30 years old in good health and CMV-seropositive. The specimen was PBMCs. The CDR3 DNA reads as TGTGCCAGCAGCTCCAGACAGGGGGCGACAGGGAATGGCTACACCTTC. This sequence encodes CASSSRQGATGNGYTF.